This T cell receptor (beta chain) was identified during a study of response to subunit inactivated influenza vaccine. This clonotype was seen a handful of times. Its antigen is unknown. Whole-study results and caveats: Researchers suggested that each seasonal influenza vaccination recruits few new T cells.

MiXCR, applied by TCRdb to the RT-PCR reads, yields one record per CDR3 protein. The table shows hundreds of thousands of distinct CDR3 sequences, with around 16% occurring only once. This CDR3 region has 15 residues. Germline lookup yields CDR1 LGHNA and CDR2 YNFKEQ. V shed 2 bases, J shed 1 base, and the junction held 3 bases outside the gene matches. This chain links TRBV4-2 with TRBJ2-7; TRBD1 matches at 9 bases. The source of this sequence is a man aged 45-65 years who received an inactivated influenza vaccine. Sequences were derived from PBMCs from blood, sampled roughly 12 days after vaccination. The CDR3 nucleotides read TGTGCCAGCAGCCAACCGGGACAGGGTTCCTACGAGCAGTACTTC. Translated: CASSQPGQGSYEQYF.